The text below deals with one TCR beta chain. Its antigen is undetermined. Germline CDR1 is MNHEY and CDR2 is SVGAGI. CDR3 size: 15 residues. Trimming at V came to 5 bases and at J to 0 bases, leaving 7 bases not matched to a gene. This sample was taken from a study of T cell responses to AZD1222 COVID-19 vaccine. Study results and caveats: Nearly half of the spike-specific TCRs reportedly recognize variant regions that carry no mutations. Of the AZD1222 recipients, only five to seven were seropositive at baseline. Vaccine-associated CD4 TCRs spanned spike, dominant at 160-218 and 743-854.

Libraries were prepared by immunoSEQ multiplex PCR; TCRdb keeps only in-frame clonotypes and omits some of them. The table has some 190,000 clones, 91% seen once. Sequenced material: peripheral blood, taken 28 days after the second AZD1222 dose. The sequence was collected from an adult who received the AZD1222 COVID-19 vaccine. The V gene is TRBV6-5, the J gene TRBJ2-7; 7 positions agree with TRBD2. The CDR3 DNA reads as TGTGCCAGCAGTCCAGAGCGGGAAAGCTCCTACGAGCAGTACTTC. It translates to CASSPERESSYEQYF.